The text below deals with one T cell receptor beta chain. Profiling relied on immunoSEQ multiplex PCR, and the TCRdb table lists in-frame clones only, not all of them. This table holds hundreds of thousands of clones, about 87% found once. The CDR3 is 14 amino acids. V lost 7 bases, J lost 3 bases, and 10 bases stayed unmatched. CDR1 is SQVTM and CDR2 is ANQGSEA in the germline V gene. These data come from a study of blood T cell repertoires in COVID-19. For the study at large: Samples of COVID-19 (acute and convalescent) were obtained from the United States, Italy and Spain. Sample material is recorded as cDNA or gDNA derived from T cells, B-cell-depleted T cells, or PBMCs.

The receptor comes from a woman aged 70-85 years with COVID-19, enrolled during active disease. The chain carries TRBV29-1 and TRBJ2-3; 7 nucleotides match TRBD2. The sample was peripheral blood. This chain's CDR3 is CSGVTSAQTDTQYF. For the CDR3, the DNA is TGCAGCGGCGTAACTAGCGCACAGACAGATACGCAGTATTTT.